The clone carrying this TCR beta chain has just one count. Its antigen remains unidentified. The sample originates from a study of CD4 T cells in relation to SARS-CoV-2 and coronaviruses. The study, taken as a whole, reports: According to naive versus memory sequencing, detected responses are memory recall, not newly primed.

The assay was immunoSEQ multiplex PCR, and TCRdb's table has in-frame clones only and misses some. The sample comprises 50,000 to 70,000 clones, roughly 94% of which are singletons, and approximately 0.37% rests with the top ten. The sequenced sample consisted of naive CD4+ T cells from PBMCs. Subset of the sample: naive CD4+ T cells isolated by negative enrichment. This sequence originates from an adult with COVID-19.

This chain's CDR3 is CATSDPGQRGGLQYF. The CDR3 nucleotides read TGTGCCACCAGTGACCCGGGACAGCGGGGCGGTTTGCAGTACTTC. The chain has TRBV24-1 and TRBJ2-7; D assignment may be TRBD1 or TRBD2 (7 bases each). Trimming removed 4 bases at V and 9 bases at J, with 21 bases between. The CDR3 runs to 15 residues. Germline V gene lookup returns CDR1 KGHDR and CDR2 SFDVKD.